The 10 T cell receptor beta chains listed next were all sequenced from one sample in a study of blood T cell repertoires in COVID-19 (dated by TCRdb to 2018 to 2021). The library was produced with the immunoSEQ multiplex PCR assay. TCRdb took this table from immuneACCESS and kept in-frame rearrangements with V and J called. Such tables lack part of the clones; where checked against another copy, unresolved V genes explain under half of the gap, and the rest is unexplained. This sample lists under 300,000 clones; around 87% were detected once. Clones ranked in the top ten supply about 6.9% of the sample. The source material was PBMCs or T cells enriched from blood (not recorded which). All receptors come from a woman aged 25 to 39 with acute COVID-19.

The chain is built from TRBV28 and TRBJ2-1; D remains unclear. This CDR3 is built from 14 residues. V dropped 2 bases and J dropped 4 bases, with 9 bases sitting between them. Germline assignment: CDR1 MDHEN and CDR2 SYDVKM. The CDR3: CASSLMAGYNEQFF. For the CDR3, the DNA is TGTGCCAGCAGTTTAATGGCAGGATACAATGAGCAGTTCTTC.

V and J are TRBV28 and TRBJ2-7; the D is unclear. V lost 5 bases and J lost 7, with 18 bases in between. This CDR3 has 14 residues. Looked up from germline, CDR1 is MDHEN and CDR2 is SYDVKM. CDR3 sequence: CASSTLGELGEQYF. The CDR3 DNA sequence: TGTGCCAGCAGTACCCTCGGAGAGCTCGGAGAGCAGTACTTC.

This rearrangement joins TRBV9 to TRBJ2-2, with a possible D match to TRBD1 (7 bases). The germline V gene has CDR1 SGDLS and CDR2 YYNGEE. The CDR3 runs to 15 residues. V lost 0 bases to trimming and J lost 7 bases, with 13 bases between them. CDR3 in amino acids: CASSVGGGGNGELFF. CDR3 coding DNA: TGTGCCAGCAGCGTAGGAGGAGGGGGCAACGGGGAGCTGTTTTTT.

This clone has a single count. The J gene is TRBJ1-5, the V gene TRBV6-5; tentative D call: TRBD1 (5 bases). The CDR3 is 15 residues long. V was pared by 4 bases and J by 4 bases, with 14 bases between. Germline lookup yields CDR1 MNHEY and CDR2 SVGAGI. The CDR3 coding sequence is TGTGCCAGCAGTTCCGCCGGGACTGGGAATCAGCCCCAGCATTTT. Its translation is CASSSAGTGNQPQHF.

The chain is built from TRBV28 and TRBJ2-7; TRBD1 matches 7 bases. Germline V lookup: CDR1 MDHEN, CDR2 SYDVKM. The CDR3 is made up of 13 amino acids. V shed 5 bases, J shed 1 base, and the junction held 2 bases outside the gene matches. CDR3 nucleotides: TGTGCCAGCAGTGAGGGACAGTCCTACGAGCAGTACTTC. Translating it yields CASSEGQSYEQYF.

The V gene is TRBV6-2 or TRBV6-3, the J gene TRBJ2-3; the match to TRBD2 covers 15 bases. The CDR3 runs to 19 residues. CDR1 MNHEY and CDR2 SVGEGT come from the germline V gene. V was clipped by 2 bases and J by 1 base; unmatched bases: 7. The CDR3 region is CASSYRGLAGGVRTDTQYF. CDR3 DNA sequence: TGTGCCAGCAGTTACCGAGGACTAGCGGGGGGGGTCCGCACAGATACGCAGTATTTT.

The chain couples TRBV2 to TRBJ2-5, with 10 nucleotides matching TRBD1. From germline, CDR1 is SNHLY and CDR2 FYNNEI. V trimming: 6 bases; J trimming: 5 bases; junction bases outside the gene matches: 9. The CDR3 has 15 residues. The CDR3 region has the DNA TGTGCCAGCAGACCGAGACAGGGGGCCGTGGAGACCCAGTACTTC. Amino acid sequence: CASRPRQGAVETQYF.

The V call is TRBV2, the J call TRBJ2-3; maybe TRBD2 (6 bases). Trimming shortened V by 8 bases and J by 8 bases, and 11 bases separated the two germline ends. The CDR3 runs 11 residues. Germline V gene data show CDR1 as SNHLY and CDR2 as FYNNEI. DNA of the CDR3: TGTGCCAGCCCCGGGGGAGGTACGCAGTATTTT. This translates into CASPGGGTQYF.

The chain recombines TRBV28 with TRBJ2-7; 14 bases are a match to TRBD2. The J segment lost 6 bases and the V segment lost 7 bases, leaving 11 bases of the junction unmatched. Germline CDR1 MDHEN, CDR2 SYDVKM. The CDR3 sequence is 16 residues long. As DNA, the CDR3 is TGTGCCAGCATTAACGCCGGGACTAGCGGGAGAGGCGAGCAGTACTTC. The encoded protein is CASINAGTSGRGEQYF.

The chain has TRBV30 and TRBJ1-5; the match to TRBD1 covers 10 bases. This CDR3 spans 14 amino acids. The ends lost 4 bases at V and 6 bases at J; junction bases unmatched: 6. Germline V lookup: CDR1 GTSNPN, CDR2 SVGIG (reference sequence). The DNA of the CDR3 is TGTGCCTGGACCCCGGGACAGGGGTTTCAGCCCCAGCATTTT. It encodes CAWTPGQGFQPQHF.